What follows describes a single T cell receptor (beta chain). Antigen unknown. Thyroid surgery took place with no prior treatment in any patient. The data derive from a study of metastatic and nonmetastatic thyroid tumors. The wider study: A comparison of repertoires was made across blood and tumor or nodule tissue from malignant and benign thyroid patients.

Per the original methods: Clinicopathological groups differed in CDR3, with these differences serving to build a distant-metastasis classifier for papillary thyroid cancer. TCRdb reprocessed the PCR reads using MiXCR. The V and J calls, along with clone size, are taken from TCRdb and not from the paper's own processing. This table has tens of thousands of clones, 20% to 30% appearing once. The study's findings and limits: Within blood and tumor, benign nodules reportedly had significantly lower TCR beta diversity than malignant thyroid tumors did.

V shed 5 bases and J 4 bases; nucleotides not matched to a gene: 5. This CDR3 is built from 15 residues. Germline CDR1 is MDHEN and CDR2 is SYDVKM. The sequencing input was blood. This chain joins TRBV28 and TRBJ2-7, with TRBD2 matching over 13 bases. This clonotype was sampled from a female donor with papillary thyroid cancer or a benign thyroid nodule (not recorded which). Some clones in this sample may be carry-over from other donors' samples. CDR3 protein: CASSPGTSGKYEQYF. DNA for the CDR3: TGTGCCAGCAGTCCAGGGACTAGCGGGAAATACGAGCAGTACTTC.